This T cell receptor (beta chain) was sequenced for a study of graft-versus-host responses after intestinal transplantation. For the study at large: Recipients got multivisceral, liver-intestinal, or isolated intestinal transplants. Every recipient underwent anti-thymocyte globulin induction, then tacrolimus and steroids for three to four years. The study, taken as a whole, reports: Recipient marrow contained GvH clones, some of which appeared first in ileum or blood. Maximum circulating GvH clone levels tracked with early post-transplant HvG decreases.

Sequenced by immunoSEQ multiplex PCR; TCRdb stores in-frame clones only, minus some. The sample comprises approximately 85,000 clones, roughly 90% of which are singletons, and 7.6% rests with the top ten. Comment on this clone: Its antigen is unidentified.

The CDR3 spans 15 residues. Germline CDR1 is LGHNT and CDR2 is FRNRAP. The V end was cut by 2 bases, the J end by 4 bases, with 14 bases between. This material consisted of unstimulated CD8+ T cells sorted from spleen or lymph node cells, taken before transplant. The sequence derives from a human donor who was the organ donor for an intestinal transplant. The chain combines TRBV12-5 with TRBJ1-2; D uncertain. CDR3 nucleotide sequence: TGTGCTAGTGGTTTGCCCCTCGGGCTCCTCTATGGCTACACCTTC. This encodes CASGLPLGLLYGYTF.